These 26 T cell receptor beta chains originate from one sample sequenced in a study of T cell changes during pregnancy in multiple sclerosis. Assay used: immunoSEQ multiplex PCR; TCRdb lists only in-frame clones, some missing. The sample includes about 67,000 clones, just over 90% seen only once; the top ten take 1.4% to 1.5%. The sample in question was peripheral blood, obtained after pregnancy. These receptors originate from a female donor with multiple sclerosis, enrolled in a pregnancy study.

This clone was seen only once. The V call is TRBV6-1, the J call TRBJ2-2, with 8 positions matching TRBD2. Trimming removed 5 bases from V and 5 bases from J; junction bases left unmatched: 4. Germline assignment: CDR1 MNHNS and CDR2 SASEGT. The CDR3 loop spans 14 amino acids. The CDR3 sequence: CASSSGSWTGELFF. The CDR3 DNA reads TGTGCCAGCAGTAGCGGGAGTTGGACCGGGGAGCTGTTTTTT.

The V and J genes are TRBV5-4 and TRBJ2-7, with 8 nucleotides matching TRBD1. CDR1 is SGHNT, CDR2 YYREEE, per germline (reference sequence). The CDR3 consists of 16 residues. J gave up 7 bases and V 4 bases, and 16 bases lay outside the gene matches. DNA of the CDR3: TGTGCCAGCAGCCAAACCCGCGGGACAGGTGTCGGGGAGCAGTACTTC. This sequence encodes CASSQTRGTGVGEQYF.

This clone was picked up one time. The genes are TRBV18 and TRBJ2-2; 7 nucleotides line up with TRBD1. V trimming: 2 bases; J trimming: 1 base; junction bases outside the gene matches: 7. The length of the CDR3 is 17 residues. CDR1 KGHSH and CDR2 LQKENI come from the germline V gene. The CDR3 loop reads CASSPFEGQMNTGELFF. The CDR3 bases are TGTGCCAGCTCACCATTCGAGGGACAGATGAACACCGGGGAGCTGTTTTTT.

The V and J genes are TRBV29-1 and TRBJ1-1; no firm D call. CDR1 is SQVTM, CDR2 ANQGSEA, per germline. The CDR3 has 11 amino acids. The V and J ends lost 4 bases and 3 bases respectively, with 6 bases between them. CDR3 in DNA: TGCAGCGTTGTTTCTGACACTGAAGCTTTCTTT. It yields the protein CSVVSDTEAFF.

Many counts were recorded for this clone. V gene TRBV7-8 combines with J gene TRBJ2-7, with a weak D call TRBD1 (5 bases). The CDR3 consists of 11 residues. CDR1 is SGHVS, CDR2 FQNEAQ, per germline. Between the trimmed V and J ends, which lost 1 base and 12 bases, there was a span of 10 bases. This chain's CDR3 is CASSLEGARYF. The CDR3, as DNA: TGTGCCAGCAGCTTAGAAGGGGCCAGGTACTTC.

The chain uses TRBV19 and TRBJ1-2; 7 bases agree with TRBD1. CDR1 and CDR2 (germline): LNHDA, SQIVND (reference sequence). V lost 3 bases and J lost 10; bases outside the gene matches: 17. This CDR3 region has 16 residues. The CDR3 reads CASSIGDRVPGIYYTF. Written as DNA, the CDR3 is TGTGCCAGTAGTATCGGAGACAGGGTACCGGGGATATACTACACCTTC.

This chain joins TRBV10-2 and TRBJ2-7, with a tentative D call TRBD2 (6 bases). The CDR3 consists of 15 residues. The ends were cut back, 6 bases at V and 3 bases at J, with 18 bases in the middle. Germline-derived CDR1 and CDR2 are WSHSY and SAAADI. CDR3 DNA: TGCGCCAGCAGAGGAGCGGGCCTGCGAGGCTACGAGCAGTACTTC. It translates to CASRGAGLRGYEQYF.

The CDR3 region has the DNA TGTGCCAGCAGCTGGCTGGACAGGGTATTCCACTATGGCTACACCTTC. It specifies CASSWLDRVFHYGYTF. The chain carries TRBV5-6 and TRBJ1-2; 8 positions agree with TRBD1. The V and J ends lost 3 bases and 3 bases, in that order; junction bases with no gene match: 10. The CDR3 spans 16 residues. CDR1 is SGHDT, CDR2 YYEEEE, per germline.

The V and J genes are TRBV5-1 and TRBJ2-2; TRBD2 matches 10 bases. This CDR3 has 15 residues. Germline CDR1 reads SGHRS; CDR2 reads YFSETQ. V lost 4 bases, J lost 3 bases, and 3 bases stayed unmatched. This CDR3 reads CASSPLAGDTGELFF. As DNA, the CDR3 is TGCGCCAGCAGCCCTCTAGCGGGAGACACCGGGGAGCTGTTTTTT.

The chain uses TRBV19 and TRBJ2-1, with unresolved D. The CDR3 has 15 residues. V lost 3 bases, J lost 0 bases, and 9 bases lay in between. Germline CDR1 and CDR2: LNHDA and SQIVND (reference sequence). The CDR3 DNA is TGTGCCAGTAGTATGGCGGCCAGCTCCTACAATGAGCAGTTCTTC. It translates to CASSMAASSYNEQFF.

The chain employs TRBV13 and TRBJ2-5, with 10 nucleotides matching TRBD1. Germline V gene lookup returns CDR1 PRHDT and CDR2 FYEKMQ (reference sequence). The length of the CDR3 is 15 residues. With 3 bases clipped from V and 5 bases from J, the junction kept 6 bases outside the gene matches. CDR3 bases: TGTGCCAGCAGCTTTCCGACAGGGGGCGCGGAGACCCAGTACTTC. Residues: CASSFPTGGAETQYF.

This clone was observed once. This rearrangement joins TRBV28 to TRBJ1-3; maybe TRBD1 (5 bases). The V end lost 5 bases, the J end lost 4 bases, and 18 bases lay between the germline ends. The CDR3 spans 16 residues. CDR1 is MDHEN, CDR2 SYDVKM, per germline. The chain's CDR3 is CASSGGLSGRGNTIYF. The CDR3 DNA follows: TGTGCCAGCAGTGGGGGACTCTCAGGGCGCGGAAACACCATATATTTT.

The gene calls are TRBV28 and TRBJ1-2; D is unresolved. Between the trimmed V and J ends, which lost 10 bases and 1 base, there was a span of 10 bases. The CDR3 loop spans 12 amino acids. Germline values: CDR1 MDHEN, CDR2 SYDVKM. The chain's CDR3 is CAIQTVNYGYTF. In nucleotides, the CDR3 is TGTGCCATCCAGACTGTTAACTATGGCTACACCTTC.

The rearrangement uses TRBV10-1 and TRBJ2-7, with TRBD1 identical over 9 bases. CDR3 size: 15 residues. J lost 5 bases, V lost 2 bases, and 7 bases had no gene match. Germline lookup yields CDR1 WNHNN and CDR2 SYGVQD (reference sequence). CDR3 DNA: TGCGCCAGCAGTGAGCCCGGGACAGGGTTGAACGAGCAGTACTTC. Its protein product is CASSEPGTGLNEQYF.

V and J are TRBV18 and TRBJ2-1, with 10 bases fitting TRBD2. Germline V gene lookup returns CDR1 KGHSH and CDR2 LQKENI. The CDR3 extends over 16 amino acids. V dropped 4 bases and J dropped 9; count of bases not matched to a gene: 12. The CDR3 nucleotides read TGTGCCAGCTCACTGCAGGTAGCGGGAGGCCAGGGTGAGCAGTTCTTC. Amino acid sequence: CASSLQVAGGQGEQFF. The full variable domain, with the rest looked up from reference TRBV18 and TRBJ2-1, is NAGVMQNPRHLVRRRGQEARLRCSPMKGHSHVYWYRQLPEEGLKFMVYLQKENIIDESGMPKERFSAEFPKEGPSILRIQQVVRGDSAAYFCASSLQVAGGQGEQFFGPGTRLTVL.

V gene TRBV9 combines with J gene TRBJ1-4, with D unclear. The ends were cut back, 1 base at V and 5 bases at J, with 12 bases in the middle. The CDR3 is 15 amino acids. Germline values: CDR1 SGDLS, CDR2 YYNGEE. CDR3 region: CASSVLGRPNEKLFF. The CDR3, as DNA: TGTGCCAGCAGCGTATTGGGCCGGCCGAATGAAAAACTGTTTTTT. Looking up the rest from reference TRBV9 and TRBJ1-4 gives the full variable domain: DSGVTQTPKHLITATGQRVTLRCSPRSGDLSVYWYQQSLDQGLQFLIQYYNGEERAKGNILERFSAQQFPDLHSELNLSSLELGDSALYFCASSVLGRPNEKLFFGSGTQLSVL.

The count of this clone is one. CDR3 amino acids: CASSLDRVADTQYF. CDR3 bases: TGCGCCAGCAGCTTGGACAGGGTGGCGGATACGCAGTATTTT. The chain is built from TRBV5-1 and TRBJ2-3; a possible D gene is TRBD1 (6 bases). The V and J ends lost 0 bases and 6 bases respectively, with 11 bases between them. From germline, CDR1 is SGHRS and CDR2 YFSETQ. The CDR3 is made up of 14 amino acids.

The chain employs TRBV21-1 and TRBJ1-2. TRBV21-1 is annotated as a pseudogene. This CDR3 is 14 amino acids long. CDR3 bases: TGTGCCAGCAGCAAATACCAGGAGGTTTATGGCTACACCTTC. Its translation is CASSKYQEVYGYTF.

J is TRBJ2-1 and V is TRBV18, with D possibly matching TRBD2 (5 bases). Germline CDR1 KGHSH, CDR2 LQKENI. The germline V and J ends were trimmed by 1 base and 0 bases, with 7 bases remaining between them. The CDR3 totals 15 residues. The CDR3 nucleotides are TGTGCCAGCTCACCACTAGGGAGCTCCTACAATGAGCAGTTCTTC. This translates into CASSPLGSSYNEQFF.

The chain is built from TRBV15 and TRBJ1-5; weak D call: TRBD1 (6 bases). This CDR3 has 15 residues. Germline loops: CDR1 LNHNV, CDR2 YYDKDF (reference sequence). V gave up 1 base and J gave up 7 bases, with 14 bases separating them. Written as DNA, the CDR3 is TGTGCCACCAGCAGAGGAGGGGGTGGGAAACAGCCCCAGCATTTT. Encoded protein: CATSRGGGGKQPQHF.

The V and J genes are TRBV10-3 and TRBJ1-1; possibly TRBD1 for D (5 bases). The CDR3 length is 15 residues. Deletions cut 1 base from V and 1 base from J, with 10 bases between. Germline lookup yields CDR1 ENHRY and CDR2 SYGVKD. The CDR3 DNA reads TGTGCCATCAGTGAGTATAGGGGCGCGAACACTGAAGCTTTCTTT. It translates to CAISEYRGANTEAFF.

Only a few counts were recorded for this clone. The rearrangement joins TRBV9 to TRBJ1-2; tentative D call: TRBD1 (6 bases). Germline CDR1 SGDLS, CDR2 YYNGEE. The CDR3 spans 16 residues. V was shortened by 0 bases and J by 5 bases, with 17 bases between the two germline ends. The CDR3 region is CASSVGLGRDMYGYTF. In DNA form, the CDR3 reads TGTGCCAGCAGCGTAGGACTCGGACGGGACATGTATGGCTACACCTTC.

The rearrangement uses TRBV28 and TRBJ2-3; weak D call: TRBD1 (6 bases). The CDR3 sequence is 16 residues long. V was clipped by 8 bases and J by 8 bases, with 26 bases between them. CDR1 and CDR2 from the germline V gene are MDHEN and SYDVKM. CDR3 region: CASDAPDRSAGGTQYF. CDR3 in DNA: TGTGCCAGCGACGCCCCCGACAGGTCCGCAGGAGGTACGCAGTATTTT.

In its sample, this clone was seen once. The chain is built from TRBV11-3 and TRBJ2-5, with 13 bases matching TRBD2. This CDR3 has 16 residues. The ends lost 1 base at V and 1 base at J; junction bases unmatched: 0. In germline, CDR1 is SGHNT, CDR2 YENEEA. The CDR3 is CASSLGLAGGQETQYF. CDR3 in DNA: TGTGCCAGCAGCTTAGGACTAGCGGGAGGCCAAGAGACCCAGTACTTC.

This clone has only one observation. The chain uses TRBV5-4 and TRBJ2-2, with unresolved D. Trimming took off 0 bases at V and 8 bases at J, with 5 bases between the two ends. CDR3 length: 12 residues. The V gene's germline CDR1 is SGHNT and CDR2 YYREEE (reference sequence). This chain's CDR3 is CASSLGGGELFF. The CDR3 DNA is TGTGCCAGCAGCTTGGGAGGTGGGGAGCTGTTTTTT.

J is TRBJ1-3 and V is TRBV7-9; D perhaps matches TRBD1 (6 bases). Germline V gene lookup returns CDR1 SEHNR and CDR2 FQNEAQ (reference sequence). The CDR3 has 16 amino acids. V lost 5 bases and J lost 0, with 14 bases in between. The CDR3 coding sequence is TGTGCCAGCAGCATGGACAGACTTCTCTCTGGAAACACCATATATTTT. Translating it yields CASSMDRLLSGNTIYF.